This T cell receptor (beta chain) came from a study of T cell repertoires in cytomegalovirus infection. Trimming shortened V by 0 bases and J by 4 bases, and 13 bases separated the two germline ends. The CDR3 is 16 residues long. Germline V lookup: CDR1 SEHNR, CDR2 FQNEAQ (reference sequence). This clonotype was counted ten times or more. Via MiXCR, TCRdb re-called the reads, giving one row per CDR3 protein. The table records 160,000 or so distinct CDR3 sequences, about a quarter of them present only once. The chain joins TRBV7-9 to TRBJ1-5, with D possibly matching TRBD1 (6 bases). The material sequenced was PBMCs. The sequence was obtained from a human donor in good health (CMV status not recorded). Some clones in this sample may be carry-over from other donors' samples. CDR3 residues: CASSLAAGRGNQPQHF. In nucleotides, the CDR3 is TGTGCCAGCAGCTTAGCGGCTGGCAGGGGAAATCAGCCCCAGCATTTT.